This T cell receptor (beta chain) comes out of a study of regulatory T cells in long-lasting Graves disease. Study-wide points: Patients with persistent Graves' had lower TCR diversity than newly diagnosed patients. Sample size was small, which may have lowered accuracy. Preferential use of TRBV28, TRBJ1-2 and TRBJ2-5 was seen in persistent disease.

This CDR3 has 16 amino acids. The germline CDR1 and CDR2 sequences are MNHNS and SASEGT. V shed 5 bases and J 3 bases; nucleotides not matched to a gene: 9. There are many counts of this clonotype. The antigen is not known. TCR beta libraries were built with iRepertoire HTBI primers and Arm-PCR of CDR3 regions. MiXCR, applied by TCRdb to the multiplex PCR reads, yields one record per CDR3 protein. The table shows 350,000 to 400,000 distinct CDR3 sequences, with roughly a sixth occurring only once. Documented time point: newly diagnosed GD, antithyroid drugs for less than 3 months. PBMCs were the source of the RNA used for TCR sequencing.

This clonotype was obtained from a female donor with Graves disease. The genes are TRBV6-1 and TRBJ2-7, with TRBD2 matching 11 bases. Sequences were derived from peripheral blood mononuclear cells (PBMCs), sampled at new diagnosis, from a patient treated with antithyroid drugs. CDR3 DNA sequence: TGTGCCAGCAGTCTTAGCGGGGGGGCCGTTCGCTACGAGCAGTACTTC. Protein sequence: CASSLSGGAVRYEQYF.